This T cell receptor (beta chain) is drawn from a study of PD-1 blockade in classical Hodgkin lymphoma. This CDR3 has 16 amino acids. V lost 4 bases, J lost 4 bases, and 17 bases lay in between. Looked up from germline, CDR1 is SGHVS and CDR2 is FQNEAQ. With no exception, relapse followed autologous stem cell transplantation in all patients, and brentuximab vedotin exposure varied. Assay: immunoSEQ multiplex PCR; the TCRdb copy retains only in-frame clones and omits some. The sample holds about 30,000 clones, 70% to 75% seen once. Specimen: peripheral blood mononuclear cells (PBMCs), collected before the second cycle of nivolumab. V is TRBV7-8 and J is TRBJ1-5, with a weak D call TRBD1 (6 bases). The origin of this receptor is a human donor with classical Hodgkin lymphoma. The CDR3 nucleotides are TGTGCCAGCAGCTCCACGGCGACAGGCCTAAATCAGCCCCAGCATTTT. Translated: CASSSTATGLNQPQHF.